This TCR beta chain came from a study of control samples from healthy donors and cancer patients. TCRdb's copy holds only in-frame clones and misses some; the assay was immunoSEQ multiplex PCR. The sample records 90,000 to 150,000 clones, around nine tenths being singletons. Trimming cost V 5 bases and J 7 bases; bases outside gene matches: 6. Germline V CDR1 and CDR2: ENHRY, SYGVKD. The CDR3 has 13 residues. The sequenced sample was blood. The chain employs TRBV10-3 and TRBJ1-1, with TRBD1 matching over 8 bases. This TCR came from a man between 25 and 39 years old in good health. The CDR3 loop is CAISYGQGVEAFF. The CDR3 coding sequence is TGTGCCATCAGTTATGGACAGGGCGTTGAAGCTTTCTTT.